This section outlines one T cell receptor (beta chain) sequence together with its context. This specimen includes other DNA sequences encoding the same CDR3. Germline CDR1 and CDR2: GTSNPN and SVGIG (reference sequence). The V gene lost 3 bases and the J gene lost 3 bases, with 6 bases spanning the gap. CDR3 length equals 12 residues. The cohort excluded patients with autoimmune disease history or systemic immunosuppression. The protocol was immunoSEQ multiplex PCR, while the TCRdb copy is restricted to in-frame clones and leaves out a portion. The data hold about 89,000 clones, with 85% to 95% observed a single time. The data were taken from a study of OX40 agonist ivuxolimab in advanced cancers.

The specimen was CD4+ or CD8+ T cells sorted from blood, collected in a trial of the OX40 agonist ivuxolimab. The receptor comes from an adult with an advanced solid tumor such as melanoma, head and neck, liver or kidney cancer. The chain employs TRBV30 and TRBJ1-3; D is unresolved. DNA for the CDR3: TGTGCCTGGAGGACCGATGGAAACACCATATATTTT. Its protein is CAWRTDGNTIYF.